The 23 T cell receptor beta chains presented below share a single source sample, sequenced in a study of T cells in Graves' hyperthyroidism and ophthalmopathy. RNA transcripts were the template for amplifying TCR beta CDR3 regions. The TCR CDR3 first-round RT-PCR relied on the HTBI primer set. TCRdb re-analysed the multiplex PCR reads in MiXCR, keeping a single row per CDR3 protein. The sample consists of about 640,000 distinct CDR3 sequences, more than 12% of them appearing once. What was sequenced was blood. The source of these receptors is a woman in her fifties or sixties with Graves' ophthalmopathy.

The chain links TRBV20-1 to TRBJ1-6, with unresolved D. Germline V gene data show CDR1 as DFQATT and CDR2 as SNEGSKA (reference sequence). Trimming cost V 5 bases and J 7 bases, with 18 bases left between them. The CDR3 extends over 15 amino acids. The CDR3 here is CSASSGGSPNSPLHF. CDR3 DNA: TGCAGTGCTTCCTCCGGTGGCAGTCCGAATTCACCCCTCCACTTT.

This chain uses TRBV7-9 with TRBJ1-1; no firm D call. CDR1 SEHNR and CDR2 FQNEAQ come from the germline V gene (reference sequence). With 7 bases removed from V and 1 base from J, the gap between germline ends came to 10 bases. This CDR3 comprises 13 residues. DNA for the CDR3: TGTGCCAGCACCGCGGCGGCGAACACTGAAGCTTTCTTT. Its translation is CASTAAANTEAFF.

This clonotype was recorded many times. The V call is TRBV7-9, the J call TRBJ2-5; D not resolved. V was clipped by 1 base and J by 5 bases, with 11 bases between them. The CDR3 covers 14 residues. CDR1 and CDR2 (germline): SEHNR, FQNEAQ (reference sequence). The DNA for the CDR3 is TGTGCCAGCAGCTTAGAAAGGATCGGGGAGACCCAGTACTTC. Translating it yields CASSLERIGETQYF.

The V call is TRBV6-1, the J call TRBJ1-1, with TRBD1 as a possible D gene (6 bases). CDR1 and CDR2 from the germline V gene are MNHNS and SASEGT. The ends were cut back, 4 bases at V and 4 bases at J, with 13 bases in the middle. This CDR3 has 14 residues. The CDR3 sequence: CASSARGPFTEAFF. The CDR3 bases are TGTGCCAGCAGTGCGCGGGGGCCTTTCACTGAAGCTTTCTTT.

This clonotype was seen at least ten times. The V gene is TRBV3-1, the J gene TRBJ2-3, with no clear D. This CDR3 is built from 14 residues. Trimming cost V 0 bases and J 4 bases, with 8 bases left between them. CDR1 and CDR2 (germline): LGHDT, YNNKEL (reference sequence). DNA of the CDR3: TGTGCCAGCAGCCAAGATATCTCGGCAGATACGCAGTATTTT. This encodes CASSQDISADTQYF.

This clonotype occurred many times. The V and J genes are TRBV20-1 and TRBJ2-7; 9 positions agree with TRBD2. After removal of 5 bases from V and 5 bases from J, the junction contained 4 bases not matched to a gene. Germline V lookup: CDR1 DFQATT, CDR2 SNEGSKA (reference sequence). The CDR3 totals 12 residues. For the CDR3, the DNA is TGCAGTGCTCAGGGACTAGCCCACGAGCAGTACTTC. Translated: CSAQGLAHEQYF.

The V and J genes are TRBV18 and TRBJ2-7; the match to TRBD1 covers 7 bases. Germline CDR1 and CDR2: KGHSH and LQKENI. The CDR3 spans 13 residues. V lost 5 bases to trimming and J lost 6 bases; unmatched junction nucleotides: 7. The CDR3 loop is CASSITGESEQYF. Here the CDR3 DNA reads TGTGCCAGCTCAATAACAGGGGAGAGCGAGCAGTACTTC.

This clonotype was observed at least ten times. The chain combines TRBV12-3 or TRBV12-4 with TRBJ2-1; 12 nucleotides align to TRBD2. The CDR3 consists of 16 residues. The ends lost 6 bases at V and 8 bases at J; junction bases unmatched: 11. DNA for the CDR3: TGTGCCAGCAGGCGTCTAGCGGGAGGGCCGAGGGATGAGCAGTTCTTC. Protein: CASRRLAGGPRDEQFF.

The V and J genes are TRBV30 and TRBJ1-1; D unresolved. The CDR3 sequence is 12 residues long. V lost 2 bases and J lost 7, with 11 bases in between. The germline V gene encodes CDR1 GTSNPN and CDR2 SVGIG (reference sequence). The CDR3 protein is CAWSPPVDEAFF. Here the CDR3 DNA reads TGTGCCTGGAGTCCCCCAGTGGATGAAGCTTTCTTT. Combining the CDR3 with reference TRBV30 and TRBJ1-1 gives the whole variable domain SQTIHQWPATLVQPVGSPLSLECTVEGTSNPNLYWYRQAAGRGLQLLFYSVGIGQISSEVPQNLSASRPQDRQFILSSKKLLLSDSGFYLCAWSPPVDEAFFGQGTRLTVV.

This clonotype showed up just a few times. A much larger clonotype is one base distant, so this may be a read error. V and J are TRBV28 and TRBJ2-1; no reliable D call. The CDR3 loop spans 13 amino acids. CDR1 is MDHEN and CDR2 is SYDVKM in the germline V gene. CDR3 DNA sequence: TGTGTCAGCAGTTTGATCGGAGCCAATGAGCAGTTCTTC. Translated: CVSSLIGANEQFF.

This clonotype was seen a few times. This sequence joins TRBV5-4 and TRBJ2-3; no definite D call. Germline V CDR1 and CDR2: SGHNT, YYREEE (reference sequence). The CDR3 is made up of 15 amino acids. Trimming cost V 5 bases and J 0 bases, with 13 bases left between them. CDR3 sequence (DNA): TGTGCCAGCAGTTATAAGGGAACCAGCACAGATACGCAGTATTTT. It translates to CASSYKGTSTDTQYF. The whole variable domain, remainder taken from reference TRBV5-4 and TRBJ2-3, is ETGVTQSPTHLIKTRGQQVTLRCSSQSGHNTVSWYQQALGQGPQFIFQYYREEENGRGNFPPRFSGLQFPNYSSELNVNALELDDSALYLCASSYKGTSTDTQYFGPGTRLTVL.

The chain is built from TRBV29-1 and TRBJ1-2; D gene unclear. This CDR3 contains 12 residues. V was pared by 4 bases and J by 1 base, with 7 bases between. Germline V CDR1 and CDR2: SQVTM, ANQGSEA. CDR3 DNA sequence: TGCAGCGTTGTTTTTTTTAACTATGGCTACACCTTC. As protein: CSVVFFNYGYTF.

The sample holds many counts of this clonotype. This chain uses TRBV5-1 with TRBJ2-3, with unresolved D. V was shortened by 2 bases and J by 2 bases, with 9 bases between the two germline ends. This CDR3 is built from 14 residues. Germline CDR1 and CDR2: SGHRS and YFSETQ. CDR3 nucleotides: TGCGCCAGCAGCTTTTTCTCCGTCACAGATACGCAGTATTTT. Translation gives CASSFFSVTDTQYF.

This clonotype was seen repeatedly, ten times or more. The rearrangement joins TRBV20-1 to TRBJ2-1; 7 bases align to TRBD2. The CDR3 contains 15 residues. V shed 5 bases, J shed 8 bases, and the junction held 15 bases outside the gene matches. In germline, CDR1 is DFQATT, CDR2 SNEGSKA (reference sequence). This CDR3 reads CSAPSSGTISHEQFF. CDR3 sequence (DNA): TGCAGTGCTCCATCCTCCGGGACTATCTCTCATGAGCAGTTCTTC.

This clonotype was observed a few times. The chain is built from TRBV7-6 and TRBJ2-5; 8 nucleotides match TRBD1. Germline V gene lookup returns CDR1 SGHVS and CDR2 FNYEAQ. With 2 bases clipped from V and 4 bases from J, the junction kept 15 bases outside the gene matches. CDR3 size: 18 residues. The CDR3 loop reads CASSLPQGAGQRGETQYF. DNA for the CDR3: TGTGCCAGCAGCTTACCCCAGGGGGCCGGTCAAAGGGGAGAGACCCAGTACTTC. The full variable domain, rest sourced from reference TRBV7-6 and TRBJ2-5, is GAGVSQSPRYKVTKRGQDVALRCDPISGHVSLYWYRQALGQGPEFLTYFNYEAQQDKSGLPNDRFSAERPEGSISTLTIQRTEQRDSAMYRCASSLPQGAGQRGETQYFGPGTRLLVL.

This clonotype has at least ten counts. J is TRBJ2-3 and V is TRBV6-1, with 7 bases matching TRBD2. The CDR3 has 14 amino acids. CDR1 and CDR2 from the germline V gene are MNHNS and SASEGT. V lost 6 bases, J lost 0 bases, and 3 bases stayed unmatched. The CDR3 nucleotides are TGTGCCAGCAGAGCGGGAACTAGCACAGATACGCAGTATTTT. Translated, it gives CASRAGTSTDTQYF.

The chain employs TRBV13 and TRBJ2-1; 9 bases are a match to TRBD2. This CDR3 is built from 16 residues. The V gene end was trimmed by 2 bases and the J gene end by 7 bases; junction bases not matched to a gene: 9. Per the germline V gene, CDR1 is PRHDT and CDR2 is FYEKMQ (reference sequence). The CDR3 DNA is TGTGCCAGCAGCTTATGGGGCGGGAGGGCGAGGAATGAGCAGTTCTTC. It codes for CASSLWGGRARNEQFF.

The chain combines TRBV7-2 with TRBJ2-6; 7 positions match TRBD1. CDR3 size: 18 residues. Per the germline V gene, CDR1 is SGHTA and CDR2 is FQGNSA. V dropped 5 bases and J dropped 0; count of bases not matched to a gene: 10. The chain's CDR3 is CASSPARTGFSGANVLTF. The CDR3 DNA is TGTGCCAGCAGCCCAGCTAGGACAGGTTTCTCTGGGGCCAACGTCCTGACTTTC.

This clonotype has a handful of counts. The chain carries TRBV9 and TRBJ2-5, with 8 nucleotides matching TRBD2. Germline trimming cut 0 bases from V and 4 bases from J; bases unmatched to any gene: 5. The CDR3 covers 15 residues. CDR1 is SGDLS, CDR2 YYNGEE, per germline. The CDR3 region is CASSVGGTSVETQYF. CDR3 sequence (DNA): TGTGCCAGCAGCGTAGGCGGGACTAGTGTAGAGACCCAGTACTTC.

This clonotype has at least ten counts. The chain couples TRBV11-2 to TRBJ1-4; D gene ambiguous. V gave up 2 bases and J gave up 0 bases, with 7 bases separating them. The germline V gene has CDR1 SGHAT and CDR2 FQNNGV. The CDR3 is made up of 15 amino acids. CDR3 sequence reads: CASSLREATNEKLFF. CDR3 in DNA: TGTGCCAGCAGCTTAAGGGAAGCAACTAATGAAAAACTGTTTTTT.

Ten or more counts support this clonotype. CDR3 protein: CSVELGGTDTQYF. In DNA form, the CDR3 reads TGCAGCGTTGAACTAGGGGGCACAGATACGCAGTATTTT. The V call is TRBV29-1, the J call TRBJ2-3, with D perhaps TRBD1 (5 bases). Looked up from germline, CDR1 is SQVTM and CDR2 is ANQGSEA. Trimming stripped 2 bases from V and 1 base from J, with 7 bases between. The length of the CDR3 is 13 residues.

Many counts were recorded for this clonotype. The chain is built from TRBV11-3 and TRBJ2-4; D assignment may be TRBD1 or TRBD2 (7 bases each). CDR1 and CDR2 from the germline V gene are SGHNT and YENEEA. Trimming shortened V by 5 bases and J by 8 bases, and 16 bases separated the two germline ends. The CDR3 totals 14 residues. This chain's CDR3 is CASSPTQGGYIQYF. The DNA of the CDR3 is TGTGCCAGCAGCCCAACCCAGGGGGGGTACATTCAGTACTTC.

This clonotype has just a few counts. At one end the junction does not follow the germline gene, possibly because of a read error. The chain is built from TRBV7-9 and TRBJ2-1; D call uncertain. Germline values: CDR1 SEHNR, CDR2 FQNEAQ (reference sequence). This CDR3 is built from 15 residues. In DNA form, the CDR3 reads TGTACCAGCAGCCTTGCTTGGTTTACATCGGATGAGCAGTTCTTC. It codes for CTSSLAWFTSDEQFF.